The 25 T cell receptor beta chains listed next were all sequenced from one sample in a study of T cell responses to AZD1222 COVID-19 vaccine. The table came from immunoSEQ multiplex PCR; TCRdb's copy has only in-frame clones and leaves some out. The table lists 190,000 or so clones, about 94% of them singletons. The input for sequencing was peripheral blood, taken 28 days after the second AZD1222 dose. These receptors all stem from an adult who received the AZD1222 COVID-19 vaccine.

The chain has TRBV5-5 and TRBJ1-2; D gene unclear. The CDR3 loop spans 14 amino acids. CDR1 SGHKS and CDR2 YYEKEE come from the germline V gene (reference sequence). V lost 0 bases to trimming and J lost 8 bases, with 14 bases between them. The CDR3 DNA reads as TGTGCCAGCAGCTTGGGATCGGGAAGGTACGGCTACACCTTC. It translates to CASSLGSGRYGYTF.

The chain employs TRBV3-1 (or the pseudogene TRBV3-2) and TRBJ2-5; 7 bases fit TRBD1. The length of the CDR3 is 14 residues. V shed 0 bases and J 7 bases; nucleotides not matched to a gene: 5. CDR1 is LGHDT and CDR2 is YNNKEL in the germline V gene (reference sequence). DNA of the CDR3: TGTGCCAGCAGCCAAGATGCCAGGGGGTTGACCCAGTACTTC. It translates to CASSQDARGLTQYF.

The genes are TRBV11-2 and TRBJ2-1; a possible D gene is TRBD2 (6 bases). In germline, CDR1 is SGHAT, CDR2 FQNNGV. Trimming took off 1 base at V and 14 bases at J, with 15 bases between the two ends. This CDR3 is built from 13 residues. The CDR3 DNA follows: TGTGCCAGCAGCTTAGCCTGGAGGGAACAGGAGTTCTTC. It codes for CASSLAWREQEFF.

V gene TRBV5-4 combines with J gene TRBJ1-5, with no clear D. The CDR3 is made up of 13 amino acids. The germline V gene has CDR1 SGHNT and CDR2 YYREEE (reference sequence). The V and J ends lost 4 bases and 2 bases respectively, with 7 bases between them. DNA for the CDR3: TGTGCCAGCAGCAATGACCGCAATCAGCCCCAGCATTTT. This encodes CASSNDRNQPQHF. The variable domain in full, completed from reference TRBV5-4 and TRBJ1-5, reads ETGVTQSPTHLIKTRGQQVTLRCSSQSGHNTVSWYQQALGQGPQFIFQYYREEENGRGNFPPRFSGLQFPNYSSELNVNALELDDSALYLCASSNDRNQPQHFGDGTRLSIL.

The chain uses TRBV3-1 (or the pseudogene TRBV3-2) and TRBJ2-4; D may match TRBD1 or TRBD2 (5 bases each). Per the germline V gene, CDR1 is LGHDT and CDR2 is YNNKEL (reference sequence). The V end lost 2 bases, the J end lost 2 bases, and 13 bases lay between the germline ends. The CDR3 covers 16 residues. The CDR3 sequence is CASSQIGGDPKNIQYF. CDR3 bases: TGTGCCAGCAGCCAAATAGGTGGGGACCCCAAAAACATTCAGTACTTC.

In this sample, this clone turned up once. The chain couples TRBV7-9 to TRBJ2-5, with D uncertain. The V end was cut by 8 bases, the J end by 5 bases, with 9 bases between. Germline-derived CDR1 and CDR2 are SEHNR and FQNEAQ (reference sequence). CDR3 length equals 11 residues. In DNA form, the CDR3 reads TGTGCCAGCTCAATAGAGGAGACCCAGTACTTC. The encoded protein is CASSIEETQYF. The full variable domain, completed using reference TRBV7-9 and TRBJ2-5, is DTGVSQNPRHKITKRGQNVTFRCDPISEHNRLYWYRQTLGQGPEFLTYFQNEAQLEKSRLLSDRFSAERPKGSFSTLEIQRTEQGDSAMYLCASSIEETQYFGPGTRLLVL.

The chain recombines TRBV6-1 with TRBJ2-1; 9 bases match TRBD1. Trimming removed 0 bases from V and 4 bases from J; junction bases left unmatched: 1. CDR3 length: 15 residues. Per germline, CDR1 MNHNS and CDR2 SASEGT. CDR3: CASSEADRGYNEQFF. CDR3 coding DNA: TGTGCCAGCAGTGAAGCGGACAGGGGTTACAATGAGCAGTTCTTC.

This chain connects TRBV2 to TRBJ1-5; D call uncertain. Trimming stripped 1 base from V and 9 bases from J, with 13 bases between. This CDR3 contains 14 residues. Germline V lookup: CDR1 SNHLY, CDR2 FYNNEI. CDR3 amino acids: CASSEGQSLGPQHF. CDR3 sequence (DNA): TGTGCCAGCAGTGAAGGGCAGTCTTTGGGGCCCCAGCATTTT.

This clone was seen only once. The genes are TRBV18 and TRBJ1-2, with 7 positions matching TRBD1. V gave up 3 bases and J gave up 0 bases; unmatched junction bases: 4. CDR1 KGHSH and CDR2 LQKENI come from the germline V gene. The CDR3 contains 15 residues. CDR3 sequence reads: CASSPAGGANYGYTF. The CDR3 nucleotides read TGTGCCAGCTCACCTGCAGGGGGAGCTAACTATGGCTACACCTTC.

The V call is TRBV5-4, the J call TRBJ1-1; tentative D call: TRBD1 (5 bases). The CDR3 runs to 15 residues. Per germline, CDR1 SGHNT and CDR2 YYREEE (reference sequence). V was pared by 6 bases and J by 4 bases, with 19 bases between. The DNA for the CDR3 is TGTGCCAGCAACCCCGGGGCGAGGGAAGGCACTGAAGCTTTCTTT. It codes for CASNPGAREGTEAFF.

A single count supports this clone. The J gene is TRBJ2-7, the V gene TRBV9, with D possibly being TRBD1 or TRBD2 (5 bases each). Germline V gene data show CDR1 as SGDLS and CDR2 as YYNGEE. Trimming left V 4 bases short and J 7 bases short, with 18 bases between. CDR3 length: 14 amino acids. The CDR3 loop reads CASSPSRGWGEQYF. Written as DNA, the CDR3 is TGTGCCAGCAGCCCAAGTAGGGGCTGGGGGGAGCAGTACTTC.

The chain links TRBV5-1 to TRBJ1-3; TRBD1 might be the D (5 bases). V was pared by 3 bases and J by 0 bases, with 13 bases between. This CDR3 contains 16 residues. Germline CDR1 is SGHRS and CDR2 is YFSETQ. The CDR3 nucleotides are TGCGCCAGCAGCTCAGGGAGAAGCTACTCTGGAAACACCATATATTTT. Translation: CASSSGRSYSGNTIYF.

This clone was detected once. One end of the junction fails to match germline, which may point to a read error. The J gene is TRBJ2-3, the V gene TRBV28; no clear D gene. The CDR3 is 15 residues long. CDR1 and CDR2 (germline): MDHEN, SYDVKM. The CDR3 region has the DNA TGTGCCAGCAGTTTGGACCGGAGAGCTTCAGATGCGCAGTATTTT. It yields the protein CASSLDRRASDAQYF.

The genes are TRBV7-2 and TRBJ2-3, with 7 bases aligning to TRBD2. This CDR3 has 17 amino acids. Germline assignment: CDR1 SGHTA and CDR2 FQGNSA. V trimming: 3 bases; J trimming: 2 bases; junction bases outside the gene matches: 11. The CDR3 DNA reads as TGTGCCAGCAGCTTTATTGGGGGGGGTGCACTCACAGATACGCAGTATTTT. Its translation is CASSFIGGGALTDTQYF.

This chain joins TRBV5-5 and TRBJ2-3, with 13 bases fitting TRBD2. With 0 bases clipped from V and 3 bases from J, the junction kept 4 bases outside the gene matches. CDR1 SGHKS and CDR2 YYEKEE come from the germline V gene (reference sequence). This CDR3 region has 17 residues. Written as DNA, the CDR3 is TGTGCCAGCAGCTTGGTGGGGACTAGCGGGGTAACAGATACGCAGTATTTT. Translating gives CASSLVGTSGVTDTQYF.

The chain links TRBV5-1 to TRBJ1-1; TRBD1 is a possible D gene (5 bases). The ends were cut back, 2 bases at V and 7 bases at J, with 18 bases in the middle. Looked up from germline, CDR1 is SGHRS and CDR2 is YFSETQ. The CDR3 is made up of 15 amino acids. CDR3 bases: TGCGCCAGCAGCTTCCAGGGCACCCCGGAGAATGAAGCTTTCTTT. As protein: CASSFQGTPENEAFF. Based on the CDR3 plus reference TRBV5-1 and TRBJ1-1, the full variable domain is KAGVTQTPRYLIKTRGQQVTLSCSPISGHRSVSWYQQTPGQGLQFLFEYFSETQRNKGNFPGRFSGRQFSNSRSEMNVSTLELGDSALYLCASSFQGTPENEAFFGQGTRLTVV.

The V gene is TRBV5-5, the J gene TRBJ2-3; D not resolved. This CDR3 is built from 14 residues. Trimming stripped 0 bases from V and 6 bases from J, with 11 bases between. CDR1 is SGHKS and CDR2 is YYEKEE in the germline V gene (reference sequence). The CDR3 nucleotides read TGTGCCAGCAGCTTGGCCAGGATGGGGGATACGCAGTATTTT. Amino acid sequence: CASSLARMGDTQYF. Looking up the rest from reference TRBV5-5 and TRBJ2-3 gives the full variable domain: DAGVTQSPTHLIKTRGQQVTLRCSPISGHKSVSWYQQVLGQGPQFIFQYYEKEERGRGNFPDRFSARQFPNYSSELNVNALLLGDSALYLCASSLARMGDTQYFGPGTRLTVL.

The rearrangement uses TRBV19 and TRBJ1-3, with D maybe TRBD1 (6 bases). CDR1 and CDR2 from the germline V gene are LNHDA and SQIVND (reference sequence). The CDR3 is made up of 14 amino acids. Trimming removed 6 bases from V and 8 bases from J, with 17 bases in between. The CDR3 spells CASRRDRGADTIYF. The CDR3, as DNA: TGTGCCAGTAGACGTGATCGGGGGGCGGACACCATATATTTT. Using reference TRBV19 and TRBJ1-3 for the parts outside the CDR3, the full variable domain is DGGITQSPKYLFRKEGQNVTLSCEQNLNHDAMYWYRQDPGQGLRLIYYSQIVNDFQKGDIAEGYSVSREKKESFPLTVTSAQKNPTAFYLCASRRDRGADTIYFGEGSWLTVV.

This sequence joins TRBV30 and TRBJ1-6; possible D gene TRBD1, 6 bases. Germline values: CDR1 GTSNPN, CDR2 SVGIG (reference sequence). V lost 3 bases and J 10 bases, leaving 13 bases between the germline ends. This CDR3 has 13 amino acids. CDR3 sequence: CAWRTGAGSPLHF. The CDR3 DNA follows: TGTGCCTGGAGAACGGGGGCAGGGTCACCCCTCCACTTT.

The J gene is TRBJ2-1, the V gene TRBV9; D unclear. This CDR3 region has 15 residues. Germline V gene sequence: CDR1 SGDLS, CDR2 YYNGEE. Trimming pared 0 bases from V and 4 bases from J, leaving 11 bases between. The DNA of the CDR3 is TGTGCCAGCAGCGTAGGGCTAGAAGGGTACAATGAGCAGTTCTTC. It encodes CASSVGLEGYNEQFF.

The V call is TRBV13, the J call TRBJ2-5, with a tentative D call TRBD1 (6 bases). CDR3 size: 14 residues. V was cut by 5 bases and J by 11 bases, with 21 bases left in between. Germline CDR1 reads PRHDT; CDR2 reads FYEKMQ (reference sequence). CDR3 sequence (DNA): TGTGCCAGCAGCCCACAAATTGACACAGGGCCTCAGTACTTC. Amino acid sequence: CASSPQIDTGPQYF.

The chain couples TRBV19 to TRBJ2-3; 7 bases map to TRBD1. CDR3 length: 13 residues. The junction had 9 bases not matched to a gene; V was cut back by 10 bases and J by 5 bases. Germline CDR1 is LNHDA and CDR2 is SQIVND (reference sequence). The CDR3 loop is CAIKTGPRDTQYF. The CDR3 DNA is TGTGCCATTAAGACAGGGCCAAGAGATACGCAGTATTTT.

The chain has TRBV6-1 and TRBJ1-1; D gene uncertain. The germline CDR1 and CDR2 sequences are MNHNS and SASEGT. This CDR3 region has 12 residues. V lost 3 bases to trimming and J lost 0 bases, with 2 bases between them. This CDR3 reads CASSEMNTEAFF. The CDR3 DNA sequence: TGTGCCAGCAGTGAGATGAACACTGAAGCTTTCTTT.

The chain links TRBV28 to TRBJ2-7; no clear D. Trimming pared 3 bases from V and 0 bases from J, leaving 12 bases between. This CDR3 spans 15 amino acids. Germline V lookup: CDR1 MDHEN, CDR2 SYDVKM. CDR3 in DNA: TGTGCCAGCAGTTTGGGTTGGACGGTCTCCTACGAGCAGTACTTC. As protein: CASSLGWTVSYEQYF.

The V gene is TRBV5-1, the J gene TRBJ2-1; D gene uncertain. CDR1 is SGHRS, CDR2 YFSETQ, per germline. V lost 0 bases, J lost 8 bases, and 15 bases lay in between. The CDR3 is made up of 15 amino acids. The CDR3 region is CASSLERLGSDEQFF. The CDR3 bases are TGCGCCAGCAGCTTGGAACGTCTCGGATCCGATGAGCAGTTCTTC.